The source of this TCR beta chain is a study of CD8 T cells in Susac syndrome. Random hexamers were used to reverse transcribe an amount of roughly 0.45 to 1 ug RNA. In TCRdb, the immunoSEQ multiplex PCR reads were re-called with MiXCR into one record per CDR3 protein. Counted here are 130,000 or so distinct CDR3 sequences, over 80% occurring once; the ten biggest clones make up roughly 0.53%. The germline gives CDR1 GTSNPN, CDR2 SVGIG (reference sequence). The CDR3 has 13 residues. The V gene lost 8 bases and the J gene lost 0 bases, with 11 bases spanning the gap. The sequence was obtained from a human donor with multiple sclerosis. Sequenced input: CD8+ T cells from PBMCs. The chain recombines TRBV30 with TRBJ2-1; unclear D gene. The CDR3 spells CAATASSYNEQFF. CDR3 sequence (DNA): TGTGCCGCAACGGCGAGCTCCTACAATGAGCAGTTCTTC.